This T cell receptor (beta chain) came from a study of blood T cell repertoires in COVID-19 (dated by TCRdb to 2018 to 2021). Looking at the study overall: The collaborator samples originated in the United States, Italy and Spain and spanned the acute and convalescent phases of COVID-19. The repertoires were released in a freely available public database meant as a resource for research on the immune response to SARS-CoV-2. Where available, HLA class I and class II types were taken from metadata supplied by the sample provider and were not determined by assay-based typing. A de-identified subject ID, COVID-19 status, age in years and sex were almost always included in the sample metadata. Deeply sampled blood TCRbeta repertoires from subjects exposed to, actively infected with, or recovered from COVID-19 were included in the dataset. The material from the prospective study consisted of cDNA or gDNA derived from T cells, B-cell-depleted T cells, or PBMCs. Samples came from the ongoing ImmuneRACE study (first 160 participants) plus 1,254 subjects from 6 global collaborators. General conclusions and limits of the study: How much clinical and demographic metadata was included differed by source and by participant, and the metadata was provided uncurated.

In the prospective study, participants were roughly 18 to 100 years old, resided in under 30 geographic areas of the United States, and were enrolled through a virtual design. Cohort assignment in the prospective study relied on participant-reported clinical history from a screening survey and a study questionnaire. Each participant in the prospective study had whole blood, serum and a nasopharyngeal or oropharyngeal swab collected by mobile phlebotomists. Participants in the prospective study had the option to provide additional blood draws and questionnaires over a roughly 2-month period. Before DNA extraction, blood samples from the prospective study were shipped at room temperature or frozen. This clone was counted only a few times. The antigen it recognizes is unknown. Per-nucleotide qualities are absent, and no much larger clonotype sits a single base away. TCRbeta CDR3 regions were amplified from genomic DNA by means of the immunoSEQ Assay, a bias-controlled multiplex PCR. In the source study's methods: The number of nucleated cells in each sample was estimated from the amplification of reference gene primers within the assay. Sequence reads were collapsed and filtered to measure the absolute abundance of every unique TCRbeta CDR3 rearrangement. For each sample, productive Simpson clonality was calculated as the square root of Simpson's diversity index across productive rearrangements. TCRdb mirrors the immuneACCESS table, restricted to in-frame sequences. Some clones are absent from its copies; in checked studies, under half trace to an unresolved V gene, and the reason for the others is unknown. The DNA gave D and trimming, while V, J and clone size come from that table. In this sample the table shows about 260,000 clones, roughly four fifths of which occur a single time. Roughly 4% of the sample goes to the ten largest clones.

Cut back by 4 bases and 5 bases, the V and J ends lie 14 bases apart. The CDR3 spans 13 residues, from the cysteine through the phenylalanine. Only the CDR3 portion is preserved as DNA: 39 bases, with reading frame beginning at the first base. The CDR1 and CDR2 encoded by the germline V gene (reference sequence) are GTSNPN and SVGIG. The source material was PBMCs or T cells enriched from blood (not recorded which). The clonotype was recovered from a man aged 30 to 45 with acute COVID-19. The chain joins TRBV30 to TRBJ1-2; the D gene is perhaps TRBD1, on 5 matching bases. The DNA is TGTGCCTGGACTAGACAGCTCCTATATGGCTACACCTTC. Its coded protein is CAWTRQLLYGYTF.